This T cell receptor (beta chain) was obtained from a study of T cell repertoires in ileal Crohn's disease. Across the study: Thiopurines (about eleven) or anti-TNF agents (approximately 19) were given postoperatively to about half. Study results and caveats: Endoscopic recurrence occurred in every patient whose clonality exceeded 26.8%. High-frequency clones were more common in sorted CD8 than CD4 cells.

The CDR3 sequence is 14 residues long. The germline V gene has CDR1 ENHRY and CDR2 SYGVKD. To note about this clone: The antigen is undetermined. Germline is not matched at one junction end, which may reflect a read error. Other DNA sequences of this sample code for an identical CDR3.

The repertoire was sequenced with immunoSEQ multiplex PCR; TCRdb's copy has only in-frame clones and lacks some. The profile shows roughly 18,000 clones, approximately 87% of them singletons. The clonotype comes from an adult with Crohn's disease. The sequenced material came from ileal tissue. V gene TRBV10-3 combines with J gene TRBJ1-4; 7 bases fit TRBD1. The chain's CDR3 is CAISQTGSNEKLFF. The CDR3 DNA reads as TGTGCTATCAGTCAGACAGGGTCTAATGAAAAACTGTTTTTT.